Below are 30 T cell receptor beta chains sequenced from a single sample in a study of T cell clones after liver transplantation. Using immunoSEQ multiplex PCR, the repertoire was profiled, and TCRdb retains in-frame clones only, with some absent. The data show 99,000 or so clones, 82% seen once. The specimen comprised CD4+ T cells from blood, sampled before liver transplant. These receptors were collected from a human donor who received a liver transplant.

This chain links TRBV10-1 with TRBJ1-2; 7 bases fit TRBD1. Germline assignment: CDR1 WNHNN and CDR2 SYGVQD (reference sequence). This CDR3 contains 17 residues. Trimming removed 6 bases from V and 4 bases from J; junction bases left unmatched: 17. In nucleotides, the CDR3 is TGCGCCAGCAGCCTTCACGATCGACAGGGTTGGTCCTATGGCTACACCTTC. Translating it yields CASSLHDRQGWSYGYTF.

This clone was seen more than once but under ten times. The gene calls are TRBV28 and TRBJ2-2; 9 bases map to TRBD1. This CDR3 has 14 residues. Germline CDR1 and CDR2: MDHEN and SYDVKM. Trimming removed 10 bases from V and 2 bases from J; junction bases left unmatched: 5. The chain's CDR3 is CATGGQGNTGELFF. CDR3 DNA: TGTGCCACGGGGGGACAGGGAAACACCGGGGAGCTGTTTTTT.

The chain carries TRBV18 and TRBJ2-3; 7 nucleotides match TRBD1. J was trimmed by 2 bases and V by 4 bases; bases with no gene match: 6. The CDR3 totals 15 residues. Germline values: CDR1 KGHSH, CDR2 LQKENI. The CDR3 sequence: CASSHSTGHTDTQYF. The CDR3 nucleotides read TGTGCCAGCTCACATTCGACAGGGCACACAGATACGCAGTATTTT.

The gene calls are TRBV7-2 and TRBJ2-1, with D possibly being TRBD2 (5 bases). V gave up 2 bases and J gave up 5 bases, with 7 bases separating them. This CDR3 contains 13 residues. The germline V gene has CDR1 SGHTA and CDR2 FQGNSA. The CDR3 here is CASSLRRNNEQFF. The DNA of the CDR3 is TGTGCCAGCAGCTTAAGGAGGAACAATGAGCAGTTCTTC.

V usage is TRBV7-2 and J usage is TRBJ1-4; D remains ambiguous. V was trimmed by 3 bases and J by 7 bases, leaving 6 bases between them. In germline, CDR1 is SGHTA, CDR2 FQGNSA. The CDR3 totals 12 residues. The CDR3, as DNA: TGTGCCAGCAGCTTGTTGGGTGAAAAACTGTTTTTT. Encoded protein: CASSLLGEKLFF.

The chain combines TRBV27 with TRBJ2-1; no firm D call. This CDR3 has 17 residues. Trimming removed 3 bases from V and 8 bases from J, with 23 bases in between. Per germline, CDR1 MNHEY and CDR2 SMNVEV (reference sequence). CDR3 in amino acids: CASSFGPPRTARDEQFF. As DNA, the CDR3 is TGTGCCAGCAGTTTCGGGCCCCCTAGAACGGCACGGGATGAGCAGTTCTTC.

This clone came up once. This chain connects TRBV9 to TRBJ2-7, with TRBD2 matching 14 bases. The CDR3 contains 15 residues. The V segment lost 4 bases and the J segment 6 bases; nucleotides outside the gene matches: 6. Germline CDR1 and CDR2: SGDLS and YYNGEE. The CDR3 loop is CASSPRLAGGGEQYF. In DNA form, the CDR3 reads TGTGCCAGCAGCCCCCGACTAGCGGGAGGGGGCGAGCAGTACTTC. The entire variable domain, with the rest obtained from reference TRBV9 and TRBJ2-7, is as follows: DSGVTQTPKHLITATGQRVTLRCSPRSGDLSVYWYQQSLDQGLQFLIQYYNGEERAKGNILERFSAQQFPDLHSELNLSSLELGDSALYFCASSPRLAGGGEQYFGPGTRLTVT.

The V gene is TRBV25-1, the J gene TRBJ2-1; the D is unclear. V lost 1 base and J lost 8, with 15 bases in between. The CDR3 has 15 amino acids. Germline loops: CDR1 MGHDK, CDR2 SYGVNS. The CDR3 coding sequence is TGTGCCAGCAGTGAATCCGATAATCCCCCGGATGAGCAGTTCTTC. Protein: CASSESDNPPDEQFF.

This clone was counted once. The CDR3 region has the DNA TGTGCCAGCAGTTGGGGGGTTACCAATCAGCCCCAGCATTTT. Protein: CASSWGVTNQPQHF. The V and J genes are TRBV6-5 and TRBJ1-5; a possible D gene is TRBD1 (5 bases). Germline lookup yields CDR1 MNHEY and CDR2 SVGAGI. The CDR3 contains 14 residues. Trimming removed 4 bases at V and 3 bases at J, with 10 bases between.

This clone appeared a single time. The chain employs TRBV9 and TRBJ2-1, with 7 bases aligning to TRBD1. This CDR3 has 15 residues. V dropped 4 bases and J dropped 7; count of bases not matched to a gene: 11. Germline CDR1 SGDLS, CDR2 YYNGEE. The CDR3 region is CASSPGQLQGNEQFF. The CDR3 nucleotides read TGTGCCAGCAGCCCGGGACAGCTTCAGGGGAATGAGCAGTTCTTC.

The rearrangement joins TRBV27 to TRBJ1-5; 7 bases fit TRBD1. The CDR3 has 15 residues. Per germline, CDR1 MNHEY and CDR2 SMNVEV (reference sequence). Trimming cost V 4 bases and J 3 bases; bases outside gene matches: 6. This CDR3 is CASSSDRAFNQPQHF. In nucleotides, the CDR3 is TGTGCCAGCAGTTCAGACAGGGCCTTCAATCAGCCCCAGCATTTT.

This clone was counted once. In DNA form, the CDR3 reads TGTGCCAGCAGTCCATACTACCAGGGTACTGAAGCTTTCTTT. As protein: CASSPYYQGTEAFF. The chain uses TRBV28 and TRBJ1-1; possibly TRBD1 for D (5 bases). V dropped 5 bases and J dropped 5 bases, with 15 bases sitting between them. The CDR3 has 14 residues. Germline V gives CDR1 MDHEN, CDR2 SYDVKM.

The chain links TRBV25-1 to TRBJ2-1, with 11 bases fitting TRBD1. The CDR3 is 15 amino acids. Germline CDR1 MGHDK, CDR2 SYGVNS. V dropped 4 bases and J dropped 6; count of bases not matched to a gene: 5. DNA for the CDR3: TGTGCCAGCAGTGGTCGGACAGGGGGCCCCAATGAGCAGTTCTTC. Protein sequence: CASSGRTGGPNEQFF.

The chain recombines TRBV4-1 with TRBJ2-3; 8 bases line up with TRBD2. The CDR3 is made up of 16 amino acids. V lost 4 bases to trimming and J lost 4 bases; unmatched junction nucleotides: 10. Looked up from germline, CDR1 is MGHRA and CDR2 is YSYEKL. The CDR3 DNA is TGCGCCAGCAGCCTCCATAGGACTAGCACCTCAGATACGCAGTATTTT. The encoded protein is CASSLHRTSTSDTQYF.

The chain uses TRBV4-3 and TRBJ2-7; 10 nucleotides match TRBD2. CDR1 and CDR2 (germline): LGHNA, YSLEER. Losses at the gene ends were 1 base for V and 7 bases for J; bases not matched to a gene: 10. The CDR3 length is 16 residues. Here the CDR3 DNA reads TGCGCCAGCAGCCAAGGGATAGCGGGGGGTGGTAGAGAGCAGTACTTC. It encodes CASSQGIAGGGREQYF.

CDR3 in DNA: TGTGCCAGCACCACAGGAAGACAGAACACTGAAGCTTTCTTT. It specifies CASTTGRQNTEAFF. This chain uses TRBV6-1 with TRBJ1-1; D may be TRBD1 (5 bases). V was clipped by 7 bases and J by 1 base, with 13 bases between them. The CDR3 runs 14 residues. Germline V lookup: CDR1 MNHNS, CDR2 SASEGT.

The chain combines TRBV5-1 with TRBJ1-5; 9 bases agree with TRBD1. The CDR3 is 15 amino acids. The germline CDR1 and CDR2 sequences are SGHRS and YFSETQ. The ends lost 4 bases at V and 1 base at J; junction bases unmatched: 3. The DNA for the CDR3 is TGCGCCAGCAGCCCACAGGGGGCGAGCAATCAGCCCCAGCATTTT. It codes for CASSPQGASNQPQHF. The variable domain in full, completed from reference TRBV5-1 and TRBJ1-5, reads KAGVTQTPRYLIKTRGQQVTLSCSPISGHRSVSWYQQTPGQGLQFLFEYFSETQRNKGNFPGRFSGRQFSNSRSEMNVSTLELGDSALYLCASSPQGASNQPQHFGDGTRLSIL.

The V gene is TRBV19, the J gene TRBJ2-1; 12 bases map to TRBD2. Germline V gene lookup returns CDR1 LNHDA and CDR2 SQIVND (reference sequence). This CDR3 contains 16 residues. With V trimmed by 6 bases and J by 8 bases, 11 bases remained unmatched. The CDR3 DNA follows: TGTGCCAGTAGGCCTCTTGGACTAGCGGGGTTTGATGAGCAGTTCTTC. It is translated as CASRPLGLAGFDEQFF.

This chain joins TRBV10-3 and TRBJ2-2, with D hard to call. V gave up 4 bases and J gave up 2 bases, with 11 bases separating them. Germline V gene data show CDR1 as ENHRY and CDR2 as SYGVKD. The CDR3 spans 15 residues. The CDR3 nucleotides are TGTGCCATCAGTGCCGGGCCCACTAACACCGGGGAGCTGTTTTTT. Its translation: CAISAGPTNTGELFF.

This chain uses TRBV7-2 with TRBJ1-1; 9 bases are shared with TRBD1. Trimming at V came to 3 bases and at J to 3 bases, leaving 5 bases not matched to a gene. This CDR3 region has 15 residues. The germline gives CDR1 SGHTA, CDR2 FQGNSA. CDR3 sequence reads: CASSLDRGPYTEAFF. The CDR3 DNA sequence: TGTGCCAGCAGCTTGGACAGGGGTCCCTACACTGAAGCTTTCTTT.

CDR3 residues: CASSPRDRINQPQHF. In DNA, the CDR3 is TGTGCCAGCAGTCCCCGGGACAGGATTAATCAGCCCCAGCATTTT. This sequence joins TRBV27 and TRBJ1-5, with 8 bases fitting TRBD1. The CDR3 consists of 15 residues. Germline V gene lookup returns CDR1 MNHEY and CDR2 SMNVEV (reference sequence). The ends lost 5 bases at V and 4 bases at J; junction bases unmatched: 7.

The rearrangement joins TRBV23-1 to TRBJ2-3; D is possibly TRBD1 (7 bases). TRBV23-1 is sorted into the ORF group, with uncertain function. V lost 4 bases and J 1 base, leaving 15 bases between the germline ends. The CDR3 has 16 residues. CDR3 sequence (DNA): TGCGCCAGCAGTCCCAGGAGGGGGCTATGCACAGATACGCAGTATTTT. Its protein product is CASSPRRGLCTDTQYF.

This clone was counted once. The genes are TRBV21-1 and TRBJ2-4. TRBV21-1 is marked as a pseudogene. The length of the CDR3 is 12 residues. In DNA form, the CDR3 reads TGTGCCAGCAGCAAAGTGGGTGACATTCAGTACTTC. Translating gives CASSKVGDIQYF.

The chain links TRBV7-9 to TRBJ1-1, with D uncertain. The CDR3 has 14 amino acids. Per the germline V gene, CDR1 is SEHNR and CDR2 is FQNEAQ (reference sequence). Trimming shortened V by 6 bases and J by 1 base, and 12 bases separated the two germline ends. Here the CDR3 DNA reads TGTGCCAGCAGACCCTCGCGGGAGAACACTGAAGCTTTCTTT. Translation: CASRPSRENTEAFF.

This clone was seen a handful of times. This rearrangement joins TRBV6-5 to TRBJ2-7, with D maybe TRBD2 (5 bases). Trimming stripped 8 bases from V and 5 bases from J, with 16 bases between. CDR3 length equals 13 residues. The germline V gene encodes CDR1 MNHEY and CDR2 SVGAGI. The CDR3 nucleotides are TGTGCCAGCGGGAGCCGGGCCCCACACGAGCAGTACTTC. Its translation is CASGSRAPHEQYF.

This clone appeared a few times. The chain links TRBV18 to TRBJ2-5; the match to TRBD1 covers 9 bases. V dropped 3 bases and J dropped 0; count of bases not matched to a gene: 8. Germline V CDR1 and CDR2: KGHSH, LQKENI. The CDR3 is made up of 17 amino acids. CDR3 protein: CASSPTRWDRDQETQYF. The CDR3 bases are TGTGCCAGCTCACCCACCCGCTGGGACAGGGACCAAGAGACCCAGTACTTC.

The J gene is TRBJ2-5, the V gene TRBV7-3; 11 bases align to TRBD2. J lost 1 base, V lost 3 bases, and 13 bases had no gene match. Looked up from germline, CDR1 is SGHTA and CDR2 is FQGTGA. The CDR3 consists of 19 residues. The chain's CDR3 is CASSLETSGSGASQETQYF. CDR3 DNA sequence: TGTGCCAGCAGCTTGGAAACTAGCGGGAGTGGAGCAAGCCAAGAGACCCAGTACTTC.

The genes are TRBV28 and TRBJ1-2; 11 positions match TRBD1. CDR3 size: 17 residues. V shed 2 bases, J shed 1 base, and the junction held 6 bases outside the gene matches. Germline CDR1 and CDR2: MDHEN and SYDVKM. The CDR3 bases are TGTGCCAGCAGTTTAGAGGGACAGGGGGTGAATAACTATGGCTACACCTTC. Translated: CASSLEGQGVNNYGYTF.

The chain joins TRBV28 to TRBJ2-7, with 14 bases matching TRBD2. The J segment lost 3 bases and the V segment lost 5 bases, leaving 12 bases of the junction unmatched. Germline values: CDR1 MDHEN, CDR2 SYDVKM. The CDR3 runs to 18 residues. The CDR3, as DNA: TGTGCCAGCAGTGGGTATAAATCGGGACTAGCGGGAGTCTACGAGCAGTACTTC. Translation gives CASSGYKSGLAGVYEQYF. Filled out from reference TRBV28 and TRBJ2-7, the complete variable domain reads DVKVTQSSRYLVKRTGEKVFLECVQDMDHENMFWYRQDPGLGLRLIYFSYDVKMKEKGDIPEGYSVSREKKERFSLILESASTNQTSMYLCASSGYKSGLAGVYEQYFGPGTRLTVT.

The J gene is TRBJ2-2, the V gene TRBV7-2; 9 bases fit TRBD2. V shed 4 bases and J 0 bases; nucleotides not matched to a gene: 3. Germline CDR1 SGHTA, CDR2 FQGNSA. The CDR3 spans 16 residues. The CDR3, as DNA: TGTGCCAGCAGCTGGATAGCGGGAGCGAACACCGGGGAGCTGTTTTTT. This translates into CASSWIAGANTGELFF.